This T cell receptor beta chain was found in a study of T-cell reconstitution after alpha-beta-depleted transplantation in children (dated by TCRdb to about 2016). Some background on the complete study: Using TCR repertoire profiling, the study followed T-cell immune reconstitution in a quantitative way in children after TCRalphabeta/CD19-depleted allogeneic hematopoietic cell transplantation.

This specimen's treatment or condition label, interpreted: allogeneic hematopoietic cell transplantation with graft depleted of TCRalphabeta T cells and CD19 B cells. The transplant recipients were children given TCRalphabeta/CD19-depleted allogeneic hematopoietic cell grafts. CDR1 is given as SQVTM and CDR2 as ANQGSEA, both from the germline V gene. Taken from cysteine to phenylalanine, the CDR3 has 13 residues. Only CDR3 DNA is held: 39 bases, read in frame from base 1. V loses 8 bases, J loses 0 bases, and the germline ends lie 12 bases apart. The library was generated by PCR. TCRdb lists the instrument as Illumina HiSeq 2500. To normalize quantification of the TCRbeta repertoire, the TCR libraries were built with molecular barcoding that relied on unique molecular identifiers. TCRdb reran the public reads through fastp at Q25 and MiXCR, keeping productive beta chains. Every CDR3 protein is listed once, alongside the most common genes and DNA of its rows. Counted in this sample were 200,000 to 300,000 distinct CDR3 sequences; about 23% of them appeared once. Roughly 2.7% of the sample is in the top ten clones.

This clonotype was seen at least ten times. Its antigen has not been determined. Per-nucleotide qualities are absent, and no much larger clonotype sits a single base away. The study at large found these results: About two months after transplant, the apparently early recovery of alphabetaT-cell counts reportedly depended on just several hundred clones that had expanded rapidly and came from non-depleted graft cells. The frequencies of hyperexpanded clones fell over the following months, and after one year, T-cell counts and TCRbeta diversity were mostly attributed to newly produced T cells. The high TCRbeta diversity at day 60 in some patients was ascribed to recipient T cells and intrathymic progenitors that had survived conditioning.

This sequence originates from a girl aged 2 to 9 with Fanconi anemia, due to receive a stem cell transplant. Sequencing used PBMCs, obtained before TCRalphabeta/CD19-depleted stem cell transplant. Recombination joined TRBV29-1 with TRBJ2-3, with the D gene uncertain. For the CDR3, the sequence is CSYRSPSTDTQYF. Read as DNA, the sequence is TGCAGCTACCGGTCCCCCAGCACAGATACGCAGTATTTT.